This is a list of T cell receptor beta chains from one sample in a study of blood T cell repertoires in COVID-19. Generated by immunoSEQ multiplex PCR, the TCRdb table keeps only in-frame clones and is missing some. The sample consists of approximately 150,000 clones, 88% of them appearing once. Sequenced input: peripheral blood. The source of these receptors is a woman in her fifties or sixties with acute or convalescent COVID-19. CDR3s include the opening cysteine and the closing phenylalanine or tryptophan. The D gene is left open where the match is weak. Expanded clones get a size class; other rows say once, few or many, or leave the size out.

v_gene: TRBV30
d_gene: -
j_gene: TRBJ2-5
abundance: -
CDR3nt: TGTGCCTGGGATCCCGGACACCAATTCTACCAAGAGACCCAGTACTTC
CDR3aa: CAWDPGHQFYQETQYF

v_gene: TRBV5-5
d_gene: -
j_gene: TRBJ1-1
abundance: -
CDR3nt: TGTGCCAGCAGCTTTTCCGGACAAGAAGGAACTGAAGCTTTCTTT
CDR3aa: CASSFSGQEGTEAFF

v_gene: TRBV19
d_gene: -
j_gene: TRBJ1-4
abundance: -
CDR3nt: TGTGCCAGTAGTTTACGTCGTGGGAGTTGGGAAAAACTGTTTTTT
CDR3aa: CASSLRRGSWEKLFF

v_gene: TRBV21-1
d_gene: -
j_gene: TRBJ1-5
abundance: -
CDR3nt: TGTGCCAGCAGCGCAAAGCAACATACCGCACTGGACAGGGGTTCGGCCCAGCATTTT
CDR3aa: CASSAKQHTALDRGSAQHF

v_gene: TRBV7-2
d_gene: TRBD1
j_gene: TRBJ2-5
abundance: -
CDR3nt: TGTGCCAGCAGAAGGACAGGGGAGGAGACCCAGTACTTC
CDR3aa: CASRRTGEETQYF

v_gene: TRBV20-1
d_gene: TRBD1
j_gene: TRBJ1-1
abundance: -
CDR3nt: TGCAGTGAGGACAGGGGGGGTGCTTTCTTT
CDR3aa: CSEDRGGAFF

v_gene: TRBV6-5
d_gene: TRBD1
j_gene: TRBJ2-7
abundance: -
CDR3nt: TGTGCCAGCAGCTTGACAGGGTACTACGAGCAGTACTTC
CDR3aa: CASSLTGYYEQYF

v_gene: TRBV27
d_gene: -
j_gene: TRBJ2-1
abundance: once
CDR3nt: TGTGCCAGCACCCTTCGAGGGGACTCGGTATACAATGAGCAGTTCTTC
CDR3aa: CASTLRGDSVYNEQFF

v_gene: TRBV9
d_gene: -
j_gene: TRBJ2-1
abundance: -
CDR3nt: TGTGCCAGCAGCGCCCTGGGTGACACCTCCTACAATGAGCAGTTCTTC
CDR3aa: CASSALGDTSYNEQFF

v_gene: TRBV28
d_gene: TRBD1
j_gene: TRBJ1-5
abundance: -
CDR3nt: TGTGCCAGCAGTTTTATTGGGACAGGGCATCAGCCCCAGCATTTT
CDR3aa: CASSFIGTGHQPQHF

v_gene: TRBV5-1
d_gene: -
j_gene: TRBJ2-2
abundance: -
CDR3nt: TGCGCCAGCAGCTTGGCGTCAGTCCCCGGGGAGCTGTTTTTT
CDR3aa: CASSLASVPGELFF

v_gene: TRBV19
d_gene: -
j_gene: TRBJ2-7
abundance: -
CDR3nt: TGTGCCAGTAGTATCTCGGGAAGGGAGCAGTACTTC
CDR3aa: CASSISGREQYF

v_gene: TRBV5-6
d_gene: -
j_gene: TRBJ2-2
abundance: -
CDR3nt: TGTGCCAGCAGCTTGGTAGCGGAGATTACCGGGGAGCTGTTTTTT
CDR3aa: CASSLVAEITGELFF

v_gene: TRBV4-1
d_gene: TRBD2
j_gene: TRBJ2-7
abundance: -
CDR3nt: TGCGCCAGCAGCCATCCACCGGGAGGGCTTTACGAGCAGTACTTC
CDR3aa: CASSHPPGGLYEQYF

v_gene: TRBV5-5
d_gene: TRBD1
j_gene: TRBJ2-7
abundance: -
CDR3nt: TGTGCCAGCAGCTTTGAGAGGGCGAGGGACAGGGGTTACGAGCAGTACTTC
CDR3aa: CASSFERARDRGYEQYF

v_gene: TRBV10-3
d_gene: TRBD2
j_gene: TRBJ2-5
abundance: -
CDR3nt: TGTGCCATCAGTGAGCAGGGCGGGGGAGGCCAAGAGACCCAGTACTTC
CDR3aa: CAISEQGGGGQETQYF

v_gene: TRBV7-2
d_gene: -
j_gene: TRBJ1-4
abundance: -
CDR3nt: TGTGCCAGCAGCATCCCCGGAGGGTTCGGCGAAAAACTGTTTTTT
CDR3aa: CASSIPGGFGEKLFF

v_gene: TRBV7-9
d_gene: TRBD2
j_gene: TRBJ2-1
abundance: -
CDR3nt: TGTGCCAGCAGCTCTCCCATTAGCGGGGGGCCGGACGGTGAGCAGTTCTTC
CDR3aa: CASSSPISGGPDGEQFF

v_gene: TRBV6-2/TRBV6-3
d_gene: TRBD2
j_gene: TRBJ2-2
abundance: -
CDR3nt: TGTGCCAGCAGTTACTCGAGGGGACTAGCGGGAGGCGGGGAGCTGTTTTTT
CDR3aa: CASSYSRGLAGGGELFF

v_gene: TRBV30
d_gene: TRBD1
j_gene: TRBJ1-5
abundance: -
CDR3nt: TGTGCCTGGAGTGTAAGAACAGGGGGATATAGCAATCAGCCCCAGCATTTT
CDR3aa: CAWSVRTGGYSNQPQHF

v_gene: TRBV9
d_gene: TRBD2
j_gene: TRBJ2-3
abundance: -
CDR3nt: TGTGCCAGCAGCGTAGAAACGGGGGGTATCACAGATACGCAGTATTTT
CDR3aa: CASSVETGGITDTQYF

v_gene: TRBV7-2
d_gene: TRBD1
j_gene: TRBJ1-3
abundance: -
CDR3nt: TGTGCCAGCAGCCGTCCCGGGACAGGATACTCTGGAAACACCATATATTTT
CDR3aa: CASSRPGTGYSGNTIYF

v_gene: TRBV6-5
d_gene: TRBD1
j_gene: TRBJ1-5
abundance: -
CDR3nt: TGTGCCAGCAGTTACTCTACAGGGGATCAGCCCCAGCATTTT
CDR3aa: CASSYSTGDQPQHF

v_gene: TRBV7-2
d_gene: -
j_gene: TRBJ2-3
abundance: -
CDR3nt: TGTGCCAGCAGCTTAGACTTCACAGATACGCAGTATTTT
CDR3aa: CASSLDFTDTQYF

v_gene: TRBV9
d_gene: TRBD1
j_gene: TRBJ2-5
abundance: -
CDR3nt: TGTGCCAGCAGCGGGGCGACAGGGCTCTCAGGGACCCAGTACTTC
CDR3aa: CASSGATGLSGTQYF

v_gene: TRBV29-1
d_gene: TRBD1
j_gene: TRBJ2-7
abundance: -
CDR3nt: TGCAGCGTAGAGGGACAGGGGGAGGTCGAGCAGTACTTC
CDR3aa: CSVEGQGEVEQYF

v_gene: TRBV4-3
d_gene: TRBD1
j_gene: TRBJ1-1
abundance: -
CDR3nt: TGCGCCAGCAGCCAGACACCCACAGGGGCCTATGAAGCTTTCTTT
CDR3aa: CASSQTPTGAYEAFF

v_gene: TRBV5-1
d_gene: -
j_gene: TRBJ1-2
abundance: -
CDR3nt: TGCGCCAGCAGCCCTAACCAGGGGAGTTACACCTTC
CDR3aa: CASSPNQGSYTF

v_gene: TRBV18
d_gene: -
j_gene: TRBJ1-2
abundance: -
CDR3nt: TGTGCCAGCTCACCAGTCTCTGGGGGAGGAGGATATGGCTACACCTTC
CDR3aa: CASSPVSGGGGYGYTF

v_gene: TRBV6-5
d_gene: TRBD1
j_gene: TRBJ2-7
abundance: -
CDR3nt: TGTGCCAGCAGTTACTACTCGGGACAGGTTATCTACGAGCAGTACTTC
CDR3aa: CASSYYSGQVIYEQYF

v_gene: TRBV5-1
d_gene: -
j_gene: TRBJ2-3
abundance: once
CDR3nt: TGCGCCAGCAGCTTACAGGGTACGAGCTCAGATACGCAGTATTTT
CDR3aa: CASSLQGTSSDTQYF

v_gene: TRBV19
d_gene: -
j_gene: TRBJ2-1
abundance: -
CDR3nt: TGTGCCAGTAGTAGACAGAACAATGAGCAGTTCTTC
CDR3aa: CASSRQNNEQFF

v_gene: TRBV5-1
d_gene: -
j_gene: TRBJ2-1
abundance: -
CDR3nt: TGCGCCAGCAGCTTATCAGGAACCCCAACCTTCAATGAGCAGTTCTTC
CDR3aa: CASSLSGTPTFNEQFF

v_gene: TRBV18
d_gene: -
j_gene: TRBJ1-1
abundance: -
CDR3nt: TGTGCCAGCTCACCACGGTTAACAAACACTGAAGCTTTCTTT
CDR3aa: CASSPRLTNTEAFF

v_gene: TRBV5-1
d_gene: TRBD1
j_gene: TRBJ2-5
abundance: once
CDR3nt: TGCGCCAGCAGCTTGGCCGGACAGGGGGGAGAGACCCAGTACTTC
CDR3aa: CASSLAGQGGETQYF

v_gene: TRBV24-1
d_gene: TRBD1
j_gene: TRBJ1-2
abundance: -
CDR3nt: TGTGCCACCAGTGACCCTCATCAGGGGGGCTATGGCTACACCTTC
CDR3aa: CATSDPHQGGYGYTF

v_gene: TRBV5-1
d_gene: -
j_gene: TRBJ2-7
abundance: few
CDR3nt: TGCGCCAGCAGCCCGAACTTGGGGGGGGCATACGAGCAGTACTTC
CDR3aa: CASSPNLGGAYEQYF

v_gene: TRBV7-2
d_gene: TRBD1
j_gene: TRBJ1-1
abundance: -
CDR3nt: TGTGCCAGCAGCTTAGATCAGGGGGGCTATACTGAAGCTTTCTTT
CDR3aa: CASSLDQGGYTEAFF

v_gene: TRBV10-3
d_gene: TRBD1
j_gene: TRBJ1-1
abundance: few
CDR3nt: TGTGCCATCCGAAAGAGCTGGTCAGGGGGAGGTGGAACTGAAGCTTTCTTT
CDR3aa: CAIRKSWSGGGGTEAFF

v_gene: TRBV6-2/TRBV6-3
d_gene: TRBD1
j_gene: TRBJ1-1
abundance: -
CDR3nt: TGTGCCAGCAGTTGGACAGGACAGAACACTGAAGCTTTCTTT
CDR3aa: CASSWTGQNTEAFF

v_gene: TRBV18
d_gene: TRBD1
j_gene: TRBJ2-7
abundance: -
CDR3nt: TGTGCCAGCTCAATACAGGGGGCGCCGGGTGGCGAGCAGTACTTC
CDR3aa: CASSIQGAPGGEQYF

v_gene: TRBV7-8
d_gene: -
j_gene: TRBJ2-3
abundance: many
CDR3nt: TGTGCCAGCAGCCCCCCGAGGTCAGATACGCAGTATTTT
CDR3aa: CASSPPRSDTQYF